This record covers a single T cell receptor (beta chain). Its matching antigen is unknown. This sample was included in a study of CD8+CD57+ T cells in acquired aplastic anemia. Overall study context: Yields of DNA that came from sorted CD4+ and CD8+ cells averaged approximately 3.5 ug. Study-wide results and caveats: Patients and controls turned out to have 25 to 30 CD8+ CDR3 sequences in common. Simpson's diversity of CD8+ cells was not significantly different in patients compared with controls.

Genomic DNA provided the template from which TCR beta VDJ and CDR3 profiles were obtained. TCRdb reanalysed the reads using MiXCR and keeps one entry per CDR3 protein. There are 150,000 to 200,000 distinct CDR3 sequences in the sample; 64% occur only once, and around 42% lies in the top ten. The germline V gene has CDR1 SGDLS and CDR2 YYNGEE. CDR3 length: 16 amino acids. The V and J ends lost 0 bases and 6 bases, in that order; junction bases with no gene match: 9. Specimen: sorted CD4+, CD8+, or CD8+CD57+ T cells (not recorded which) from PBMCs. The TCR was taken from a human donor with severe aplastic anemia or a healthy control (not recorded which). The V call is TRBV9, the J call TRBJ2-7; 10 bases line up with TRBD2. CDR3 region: CASSVARSGGAAEQYF. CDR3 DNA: TGTGCCAGCAGCGTAGCTAGAAGCGGGGGGGCGGCCGAGCAGTACTTC.